The present TCR beta chain was sequenced within a study of blood T cells in healthy people across ages. Study-level points and caveats: The study could not conclusively compare naive and antigen-experienced cells, given its unsorted PBMCs. The authors considered diversity estimates from one million T cells to be underestimates.

For the second PCR, which ran for 7 to 11 cycles, a sample-barcoded 5' primer and a J-beta primer mix were used. Each cDNA molecule, via a template-switch adaptor with 12 random nucleotides, was tagged. TCRdb re-derived calls from the 5' RACE reads in MiXCR, one entry per CDR3 protein. The data show roughly 730,000 distinct CDR3 sequences, with 56% seen just once and about a quarter held by the top ten. The CDR3 totals 13 residues. V was clipped by 6 bases and J by 12 bases; unmatched bases: 11. Germline V lookup: CDR1 DFQATT, CDR2 SNEGSKA (reference sequence). Researchers collected approximately 9.9 milliliters of peripheral blood from every single donor. Comments on this clonotype: Its antigen is unidentified.

The gene calls are TRBV20-1 and TRBJ2-1, with 10 bases lining up with TRBD2. The sample consisted of blood. The clonotype originates from a man aged 35 to 55 in good health. In nucleotides, the CDR3 is TGCAGTGCCGAAGTTAGCGGGGGGTTCAGGCAGTTCTTC. Translation gives CSAEVSGGFRQFF.